The clone carrying this T cell receptor (beta chain) has a handful of counts. The data stem from a study of response to subunit inactivated influenza vaccine. The CDR3 totals 14 residues. V lost 7 bases to trimming and J lost 0 bases; unmatched junction nucleotides: 6. Germline V gene data show CDR1 as SGHRS and CDR2 as YFSETQ. TCRdb reprocessed the RT-PCR reads with MiXCR, giving one entry per CDR3 protein. Among more than 500,000 distinct CDR3 sequences listed, approximately 10% were seen once. A further study also used this sample, focusing on T cells expressing NK-cell markers. That source adds: Production of TCR beta cDNA relied on 5'RACE template switching with UMIs. According to the study, TCR beta repertoires originated from sorted CD3+CD56+NKG2C+, CD3+CD56+NKG2C- and CD3+CD56-NKG2C+ T cells. Seven of the eight sequenced donors were classified as HCMV-seropositive, and one was classified as seronegative. Sorting was restricted to alpha-beta TCR T cells by an anti-gamma-delta TCR antibody in several experiments.

The sample was PBMCs from blood, taken on the day of vaccination. The receptor was derived from a man aged 50 or older who received an inactivated influenza vaccine. J is TRBJ2-7 and V is TRBV5-1; 8 bases map to TRBD2. The CDR3 DNA reads TGCGCCAGCGGAGAGGCGGGGGGCTCCTACGAGCAGTACTTC. Protein sequence: CASGEAGGSYEQYF.